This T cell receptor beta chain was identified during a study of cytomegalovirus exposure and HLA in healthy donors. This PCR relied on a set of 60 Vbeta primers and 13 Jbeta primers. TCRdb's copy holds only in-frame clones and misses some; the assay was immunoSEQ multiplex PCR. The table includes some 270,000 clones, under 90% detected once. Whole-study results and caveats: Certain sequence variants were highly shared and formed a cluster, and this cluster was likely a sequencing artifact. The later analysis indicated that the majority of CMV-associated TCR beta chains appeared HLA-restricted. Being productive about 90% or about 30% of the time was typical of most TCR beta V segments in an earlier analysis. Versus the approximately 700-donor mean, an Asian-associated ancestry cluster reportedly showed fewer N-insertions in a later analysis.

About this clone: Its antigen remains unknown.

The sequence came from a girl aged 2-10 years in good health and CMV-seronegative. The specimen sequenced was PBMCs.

The DNA for the CDR3 is TGTGCCAGCAGCTGGCGGGGGTCCCCGGAAGATACGCAGTATTTT. Translating gives CASSWRGSPEDTQYF. The chain carries TRBV7-6 and TRBJ2-3; 7 bases are a match to TRBD2. The CDR3 extends over 15 amino acids. V lost 4 bases and J lost 5; bases outside the gene matches: 9. The germline gives CDR1 SGHVS, CDR2 FNYEAQ.